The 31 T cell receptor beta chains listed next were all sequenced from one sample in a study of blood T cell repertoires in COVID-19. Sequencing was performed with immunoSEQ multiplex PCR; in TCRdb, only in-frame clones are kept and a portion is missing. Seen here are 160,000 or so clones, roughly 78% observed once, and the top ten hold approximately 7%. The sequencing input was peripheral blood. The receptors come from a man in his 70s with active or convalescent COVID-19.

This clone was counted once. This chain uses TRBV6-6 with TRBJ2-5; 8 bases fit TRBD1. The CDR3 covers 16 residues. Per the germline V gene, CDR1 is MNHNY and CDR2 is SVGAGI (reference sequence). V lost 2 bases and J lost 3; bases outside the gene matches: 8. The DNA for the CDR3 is TGTGCCAGCAGTTACACCGGACAGGGAAGGGAAGAGACCCAGTACTTC. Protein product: CASSYTGQGREETQYF.

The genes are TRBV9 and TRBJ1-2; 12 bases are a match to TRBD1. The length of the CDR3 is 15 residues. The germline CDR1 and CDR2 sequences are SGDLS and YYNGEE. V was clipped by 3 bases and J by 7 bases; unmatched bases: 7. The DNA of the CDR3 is TGTGCCAGCAGCGCCGGGACAGGGGGCCTCTTTGGCTACACCTTC. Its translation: CASSAGTGGLFGYTF.

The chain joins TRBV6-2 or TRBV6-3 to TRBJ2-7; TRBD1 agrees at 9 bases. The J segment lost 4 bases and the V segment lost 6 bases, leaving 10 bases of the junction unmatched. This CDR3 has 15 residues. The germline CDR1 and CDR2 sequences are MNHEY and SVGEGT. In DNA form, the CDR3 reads TGTGCCAGCAGCGACGCCGGGACAGGGAAATACGAGCAGTACTTC. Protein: CASSDAGTGKYEQYF.

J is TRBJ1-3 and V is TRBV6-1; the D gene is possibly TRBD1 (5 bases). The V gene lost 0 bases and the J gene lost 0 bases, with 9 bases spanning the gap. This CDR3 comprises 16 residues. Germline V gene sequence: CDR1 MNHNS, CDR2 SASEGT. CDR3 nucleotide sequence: TGTGCCAGCAGTGAAGCCTGGGGCTCCTCTGGAAACACCATATATTTT. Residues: CASSEAWGSSGNTIYF.

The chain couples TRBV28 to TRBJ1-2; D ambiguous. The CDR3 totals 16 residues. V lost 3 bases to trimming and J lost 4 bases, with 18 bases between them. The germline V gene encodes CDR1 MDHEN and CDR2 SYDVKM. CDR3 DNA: TGTGCCAGCAGTTTTGTTGGGTCCGCCGGAGTCTATGGCTACACCTTC. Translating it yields CASSFVGSAGVYGYTF.

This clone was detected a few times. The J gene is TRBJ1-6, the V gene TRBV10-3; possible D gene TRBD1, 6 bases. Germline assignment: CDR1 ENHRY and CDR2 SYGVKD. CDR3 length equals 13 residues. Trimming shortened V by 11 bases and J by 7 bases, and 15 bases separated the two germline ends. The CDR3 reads CAATGQSNSPLHF. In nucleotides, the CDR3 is TGTGCCGCGACAGGACAGTCGAATTCACCCCTCCACTTT.

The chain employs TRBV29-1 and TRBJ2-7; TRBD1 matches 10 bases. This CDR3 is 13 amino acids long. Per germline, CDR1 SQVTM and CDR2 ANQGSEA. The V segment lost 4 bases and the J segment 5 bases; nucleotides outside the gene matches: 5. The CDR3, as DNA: TGCAGCGTTGCGACAGGGGGCCTCGACGAGCAGTACTTC. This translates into CSVATGGLDEQYF.

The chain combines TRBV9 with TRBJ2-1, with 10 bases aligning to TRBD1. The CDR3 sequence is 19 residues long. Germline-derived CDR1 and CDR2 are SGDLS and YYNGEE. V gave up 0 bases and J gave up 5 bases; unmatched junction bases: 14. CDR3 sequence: CASSVGALVRTGGDNEQFF. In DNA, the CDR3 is TGTGCCAGCAGCGTAGGGGCCCTAGTCCGGACAGGGGGGGACAATGAGCAGTTCTTC.

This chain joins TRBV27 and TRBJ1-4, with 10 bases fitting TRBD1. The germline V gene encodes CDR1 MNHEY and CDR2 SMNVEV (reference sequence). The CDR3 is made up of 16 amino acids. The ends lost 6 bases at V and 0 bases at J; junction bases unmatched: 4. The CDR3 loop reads CASRQTGGPTNEKLFF. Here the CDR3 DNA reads TGTGCCAGCAGACAGACAGGGGGCCCAACTAATGAAAAACTGTTTTTT.

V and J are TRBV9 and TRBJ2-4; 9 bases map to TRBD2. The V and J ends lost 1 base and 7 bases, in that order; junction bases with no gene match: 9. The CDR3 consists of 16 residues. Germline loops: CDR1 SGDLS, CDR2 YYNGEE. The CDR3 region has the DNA TGTGCCAGCAGCGTATCCGCGGGGGGGCTCCGGAACATTCAGTACTTC. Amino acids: CASSVSAGGLRNIQYF.

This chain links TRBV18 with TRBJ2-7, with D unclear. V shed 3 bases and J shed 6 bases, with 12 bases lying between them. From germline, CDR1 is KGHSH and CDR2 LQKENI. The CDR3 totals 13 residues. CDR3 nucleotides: TGTGCCAGCTCACCCGACACCCTCCGCGAGCAGTACTTC. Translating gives CASSPDTLREQYF.

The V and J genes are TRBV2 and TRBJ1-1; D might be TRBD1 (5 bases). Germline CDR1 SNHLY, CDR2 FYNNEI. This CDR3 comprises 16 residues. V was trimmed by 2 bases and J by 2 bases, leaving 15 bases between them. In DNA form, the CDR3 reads TGTGCCAGCAGTGAAAGGCAATCGGGACTTAACACTGAAGCTTTCTTT. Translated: CASSERQSGLNTEAFF.

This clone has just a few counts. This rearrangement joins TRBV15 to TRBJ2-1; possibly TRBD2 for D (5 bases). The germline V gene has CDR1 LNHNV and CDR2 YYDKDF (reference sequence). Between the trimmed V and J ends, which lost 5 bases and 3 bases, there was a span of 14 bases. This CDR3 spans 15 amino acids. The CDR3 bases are TGTGCCACCAGCTCCCCTCGGGGAGACTACAATGAGCAGTTCTTC. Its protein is CATSSPRGDYNEQFF.

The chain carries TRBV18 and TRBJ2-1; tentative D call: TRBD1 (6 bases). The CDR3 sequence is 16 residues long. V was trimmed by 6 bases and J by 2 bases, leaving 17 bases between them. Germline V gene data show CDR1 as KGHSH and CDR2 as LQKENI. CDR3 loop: CASSRGQGITYNEQFF. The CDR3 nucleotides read TGTGCCAGCTCCCGGGGTCAGGGGATCACCTACAATGAGCAGTTCTTC.

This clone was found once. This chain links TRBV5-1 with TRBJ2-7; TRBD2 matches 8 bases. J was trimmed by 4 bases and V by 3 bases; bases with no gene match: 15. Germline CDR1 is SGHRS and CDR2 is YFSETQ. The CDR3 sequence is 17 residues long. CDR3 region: CASSSTPPGSGDYEQYF. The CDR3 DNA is TGCGCCAGCAGCTCCACCCCACCGGGTAGCGGGGATTACGAGCAGTACTTC.

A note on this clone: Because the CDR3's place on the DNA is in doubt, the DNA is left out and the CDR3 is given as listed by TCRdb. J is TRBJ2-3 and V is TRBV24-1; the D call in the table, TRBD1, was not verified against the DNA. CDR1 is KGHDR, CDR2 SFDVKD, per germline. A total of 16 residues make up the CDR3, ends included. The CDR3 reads CATSDSGQGAGHTQYF.

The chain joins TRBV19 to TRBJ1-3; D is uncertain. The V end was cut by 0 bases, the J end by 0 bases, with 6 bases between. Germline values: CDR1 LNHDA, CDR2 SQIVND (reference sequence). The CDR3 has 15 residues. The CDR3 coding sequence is TGTGCCAGTAGTATAGACCGAGACTCTGGAAACACCATATATTTT. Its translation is CASSIDRDSGNTIYF.

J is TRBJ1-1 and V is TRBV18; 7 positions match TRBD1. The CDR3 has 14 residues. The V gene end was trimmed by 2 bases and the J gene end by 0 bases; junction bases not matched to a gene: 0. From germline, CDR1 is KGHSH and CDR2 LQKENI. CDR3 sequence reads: CASSPTGVNTEAFF. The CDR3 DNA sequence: TGTGCCAGCTCACCAACAGGGGTGAACACTGAAGCTTTCTTT.

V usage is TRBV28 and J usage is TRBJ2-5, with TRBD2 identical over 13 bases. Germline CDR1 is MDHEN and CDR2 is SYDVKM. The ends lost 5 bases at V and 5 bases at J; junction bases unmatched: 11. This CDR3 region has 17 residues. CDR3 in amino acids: CASSPTSGRGLRETQYF. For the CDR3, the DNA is TGTGCCAGCAGTCCTACTAGCGGGAGGGGCCTGAGGGAGACCCAGTACTTC.

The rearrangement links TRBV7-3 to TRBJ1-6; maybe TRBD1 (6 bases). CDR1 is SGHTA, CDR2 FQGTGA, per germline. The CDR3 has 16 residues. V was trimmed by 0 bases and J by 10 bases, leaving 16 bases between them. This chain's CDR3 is CASSLTGGRIGSPLHF. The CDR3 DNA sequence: TGTGCCAGCAGCTTAACGGGGGGGCGGATAGGGTCACCCCTCCACTTT.

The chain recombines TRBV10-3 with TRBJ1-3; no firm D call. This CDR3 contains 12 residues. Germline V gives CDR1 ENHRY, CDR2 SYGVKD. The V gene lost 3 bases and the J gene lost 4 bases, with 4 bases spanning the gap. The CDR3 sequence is CAISDQGNTIYF. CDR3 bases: TGTGCCATCAGTGACCAGGGAAACACCATATATTTT.

The CDR3 protein is CASSESQTGEVGEQYF. Written as DNA, the CDR3 is TGCGCCAGCAGTGAGTCGCAAACGGGAGAAGTAGGCGAGCAGTACTTC. This rearrangement joins TRBV10-2 to TRBJ2-7, with D possibly being TRBD2 (6 bases). Germline lookup yields CDR1 WSHSY and CDR2 SAAADI. V lost 0 bases and J lost 6, with 18 bases in between. The length of the CDR3 is 16 residues.

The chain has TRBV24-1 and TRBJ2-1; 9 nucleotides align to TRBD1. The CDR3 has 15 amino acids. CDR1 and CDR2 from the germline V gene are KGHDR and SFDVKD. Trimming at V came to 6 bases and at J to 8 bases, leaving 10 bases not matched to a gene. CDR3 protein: CATSPGDRDVDEQFF. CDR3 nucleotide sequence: TGTGCCACCAGTCCGGGGGACAGGGATGTCGATGAGCAGTTCTTC.

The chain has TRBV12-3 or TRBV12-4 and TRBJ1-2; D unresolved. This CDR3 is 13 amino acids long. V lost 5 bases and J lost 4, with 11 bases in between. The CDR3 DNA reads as TGTGCCAGCAGTCCGCAGAACAGCTATGGCTACACCTTC. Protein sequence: CASSPQNSYGYTF.

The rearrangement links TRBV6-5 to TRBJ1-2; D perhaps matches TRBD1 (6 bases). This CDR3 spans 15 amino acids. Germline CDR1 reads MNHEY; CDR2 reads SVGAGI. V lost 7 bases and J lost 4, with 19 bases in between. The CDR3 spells CASTGRAGAGYGYTF. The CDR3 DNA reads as TGTGCCAGCACCGGAAGGGCAGGGGCGGGCTATGGCTACACCTTC.

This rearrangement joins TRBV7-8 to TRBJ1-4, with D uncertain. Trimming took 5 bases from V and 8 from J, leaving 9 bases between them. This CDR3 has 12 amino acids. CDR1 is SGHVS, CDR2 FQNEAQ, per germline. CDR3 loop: CASSRSGEKLFF. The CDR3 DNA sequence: TGTGCCAGCAGCCGTTCGGGGGAAAAACTGTTTTTT.

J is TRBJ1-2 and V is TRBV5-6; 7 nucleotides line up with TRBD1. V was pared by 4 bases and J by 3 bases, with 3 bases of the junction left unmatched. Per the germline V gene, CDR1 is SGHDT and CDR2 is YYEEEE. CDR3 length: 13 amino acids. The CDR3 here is CASSDGTDYGYTF. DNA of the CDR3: TGTGCCAGCAGCGACGGGACAGACTATGGCTACACCTTC.

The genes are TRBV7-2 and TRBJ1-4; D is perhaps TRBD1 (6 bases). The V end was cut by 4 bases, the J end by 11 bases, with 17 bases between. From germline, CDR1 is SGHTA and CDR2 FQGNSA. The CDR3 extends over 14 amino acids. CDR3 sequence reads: CASSSGEGVGKLFF. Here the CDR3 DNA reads TGTGCCAGCAGCTCAGGGGAAGGGGTGGGGAAACTGTTTTTT. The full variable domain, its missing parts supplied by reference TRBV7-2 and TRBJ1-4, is GAGVSQSPSNKVTEKGKDVELRCDPISGHTALYWYRQSLGQGLEFLIYFQGNSAPDKSGLPSDRFSAERTGGSVSTLTIQRTQQEDSAVYLCASSSGEGVGKLFFGSGTQLSVL.

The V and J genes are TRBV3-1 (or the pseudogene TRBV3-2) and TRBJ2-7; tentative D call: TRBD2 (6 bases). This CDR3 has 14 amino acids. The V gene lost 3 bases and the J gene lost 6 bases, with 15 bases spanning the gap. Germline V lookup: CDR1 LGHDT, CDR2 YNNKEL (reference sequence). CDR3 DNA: TGTGCCAGCAGCCAGGAGGGAACCTTCGGCGAGCAGTACTTC. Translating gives CASSQEGTFGEQYF.

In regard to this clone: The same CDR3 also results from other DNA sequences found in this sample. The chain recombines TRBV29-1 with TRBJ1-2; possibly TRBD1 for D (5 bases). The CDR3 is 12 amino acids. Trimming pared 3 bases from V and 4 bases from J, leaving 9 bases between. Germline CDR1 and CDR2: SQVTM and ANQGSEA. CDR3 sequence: CSVEGGGYGYTF. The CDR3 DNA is TGCAGCGTTGAGGGGGGGGGCTATGGCTACACCTTC.

The DNA of the CDR3 is TGTGCCAGCCACCGGGGGGCAAATAGCAATCAGCCCCAGCATTTT. Translation: CASHRGANSNQPQHF. The chain uses TRBV2 and TRBJ1-5; D is possibly TRBD1 (6 bases). The CDR3 is 15 amino acids. Germline V gene sequence: CDR1 SNHLY, CDR2 FYNNEI. The V end was cut by 8 bases, the J end by 0 bases, with 14 bases between. Drawing the rest from reference TRBV2 and TRBJ1-5, the complete variable domain is EPEVTQTPSHQVTQMGQEVILRCVPISNHLYFYWYRQILGQKVEFLVSFYNNEISEKSEIFDDQFSVERPDGSNFTLKIRSTKLEDSAMYFCASHRGANSNQPQHFGDGTRLSIL.